This T cell receptor beta chain was documented in a study of T cell changes during pregnancy in multiple sclerosis. TCRdb keeps only in-frame clones here, not all; method: immunoSEQ multiplex PCR. Of tens of thousands of clones listed, 75% to 95% are singletons. The CDR3 covers 18 residues. Germline V gives CDR1 LGHNA, CDR2 YSLEER. The junction had 14 bases not matched to a gene; V was cut back by 0 bases and J by 6 bases. The J gene is TRBJ2-1, the V gene TRBV4-3, with 7 bases fitting TRBD2. The sample in question was peripheral blood, obtained before pregnancy. The TCR originated in a female donor with multiple sclerosis, enrolled in a pregnancy study. The CDR3 DNA sequence: TGCGCCAGCAGCCAAGACCCTAGCGGCCCCTCCTTCTCCAATGAGCAGTTCTTC. This codes for CASSQDPSGPSFSNEQFF.